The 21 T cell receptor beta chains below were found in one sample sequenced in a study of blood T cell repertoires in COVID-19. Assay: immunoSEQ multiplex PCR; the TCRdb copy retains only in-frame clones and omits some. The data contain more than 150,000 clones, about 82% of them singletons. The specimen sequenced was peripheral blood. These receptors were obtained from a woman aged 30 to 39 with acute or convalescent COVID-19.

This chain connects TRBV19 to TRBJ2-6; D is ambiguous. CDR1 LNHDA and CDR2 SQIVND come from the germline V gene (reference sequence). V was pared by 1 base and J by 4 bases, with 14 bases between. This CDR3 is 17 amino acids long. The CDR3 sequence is CASSIGNSKAGANVLTF. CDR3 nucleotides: TGTGCCAGTAGTATAGGTAACAGTAAAGCCGGGGCCAACGTCCTGACTTTC.

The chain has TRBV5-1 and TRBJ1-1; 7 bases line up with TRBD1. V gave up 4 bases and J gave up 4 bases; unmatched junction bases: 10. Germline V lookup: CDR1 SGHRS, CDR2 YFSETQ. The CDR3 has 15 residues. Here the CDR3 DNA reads TGCGCCAGCAGCCTAATAATGACAGGGACCACTGAAGCTTTCTTT. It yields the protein CASSLIMTGTTEAFF.

Written as DNA, the CDR3 is TGTGCCAGTAGAGCAGGGAGGGGCACAAAAGCTTTCTTT. Amino acids: CASRAGRGTKAFF. This sequence joins TRBV19 and TRBJ1-1; D may be TRBD1 (5 bases). Germline CDR1 and CDR2: LNHDA and SQIVND (reference sequence). The CDR3 covers 13 residues. Deletions cut 6 bases from V and 9 bases from J, with 17 bases between.

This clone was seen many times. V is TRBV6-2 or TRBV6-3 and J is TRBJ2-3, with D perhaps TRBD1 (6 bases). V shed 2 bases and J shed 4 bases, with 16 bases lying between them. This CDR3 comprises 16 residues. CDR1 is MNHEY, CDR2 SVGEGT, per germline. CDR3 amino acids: CASSYLPGQGSDTQYF. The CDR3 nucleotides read TGTGCCAGCAGTTACCTACCGGGACAAGGGTCAGATACGCAGTATTTT.

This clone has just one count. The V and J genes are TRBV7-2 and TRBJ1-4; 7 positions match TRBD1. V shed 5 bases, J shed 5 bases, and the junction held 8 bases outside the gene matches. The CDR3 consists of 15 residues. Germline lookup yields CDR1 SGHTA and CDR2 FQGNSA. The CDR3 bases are TGTGCCAGCAGCCCCACGGGACAGAAAAATGAAAAACTGTTTTTT. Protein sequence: CASSPTGQKNEKLFF.

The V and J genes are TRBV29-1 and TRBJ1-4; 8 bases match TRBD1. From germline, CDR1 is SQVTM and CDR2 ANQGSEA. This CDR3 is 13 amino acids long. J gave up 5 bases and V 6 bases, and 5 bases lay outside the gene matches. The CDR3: CSVVQGANEKLFF. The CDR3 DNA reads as TGCAGCGTCGTCCAGGGGGCGAATGAAAAACTGTTTTTT.

The CDR3 coding sequence is TGTGCCTGGAGTGTACTAGATAGTCATAATTCACCCCTCCACTTT. It is translated as CAWSVLDSHNSPLHF. The chain carries TRBV30 and TRBJ1-6; D ambiguous. The germline CDR1 and CDR2 sequences are GTSNPN and SVGIG (reference sequence). The CDR3 totals 15 residues. The V end was cut by 0 bases, the J end by 5 bases, with 11 bases between.

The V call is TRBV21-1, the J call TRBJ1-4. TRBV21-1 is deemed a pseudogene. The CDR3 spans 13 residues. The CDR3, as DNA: TGTGCCAGCAGCAAATTGGGGGGGCTTGGACTGTTTTTT. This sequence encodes CASSKLGGLGLFF.

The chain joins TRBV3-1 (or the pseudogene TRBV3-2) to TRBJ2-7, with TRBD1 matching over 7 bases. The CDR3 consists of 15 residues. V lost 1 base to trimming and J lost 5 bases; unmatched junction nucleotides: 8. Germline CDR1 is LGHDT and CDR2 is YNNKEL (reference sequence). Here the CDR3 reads CASSQVEGADHEQYF. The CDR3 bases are TGTGCCAGCAGCCAAGTAGAGGGGGCGGACCACGAGCAGTACTTC.

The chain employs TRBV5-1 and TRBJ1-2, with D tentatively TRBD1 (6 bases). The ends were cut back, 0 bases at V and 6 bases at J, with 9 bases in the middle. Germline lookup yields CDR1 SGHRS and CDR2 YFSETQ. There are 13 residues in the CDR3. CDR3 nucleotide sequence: TGCGCCAGCAGCTTGGCGACAGGTGATGGCTACACCTTC. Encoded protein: CASSLATGDGYTF.

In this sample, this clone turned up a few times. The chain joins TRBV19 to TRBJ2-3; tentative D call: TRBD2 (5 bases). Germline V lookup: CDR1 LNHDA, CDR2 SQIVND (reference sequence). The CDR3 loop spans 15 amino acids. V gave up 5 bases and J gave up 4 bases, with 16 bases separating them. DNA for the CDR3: TGTGCCAGTAGTGTCGCCGGTGCCGGGGCAGATACGCAGTATTTT. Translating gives CASSVAGAGADTQYF.

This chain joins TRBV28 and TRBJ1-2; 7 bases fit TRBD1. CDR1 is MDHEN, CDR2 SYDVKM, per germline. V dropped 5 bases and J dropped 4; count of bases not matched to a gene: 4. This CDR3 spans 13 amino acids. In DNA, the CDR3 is TGTGCCAGCAGTACAGGGGATGGCTATGGCTACACCTTC. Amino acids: CASSTGDGYGYTF.

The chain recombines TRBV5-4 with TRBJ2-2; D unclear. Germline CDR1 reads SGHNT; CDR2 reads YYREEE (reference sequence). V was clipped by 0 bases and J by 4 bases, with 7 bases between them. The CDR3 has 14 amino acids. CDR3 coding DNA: TGTGCCAGCAGCTTGGACACACGCACCGGGGAGCTGTTTTTT. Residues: CASSLDTRTGELFF.

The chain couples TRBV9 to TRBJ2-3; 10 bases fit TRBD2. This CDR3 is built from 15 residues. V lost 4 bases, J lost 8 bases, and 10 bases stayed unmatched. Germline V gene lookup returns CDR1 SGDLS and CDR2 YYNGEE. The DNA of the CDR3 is TGTGCCAGCAGCCCCCGGACTAGCGGAGAGGGTACGCAGTATTTT. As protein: CASSPRTSGEGTQYF. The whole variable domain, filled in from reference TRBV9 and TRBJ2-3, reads DSGVTQTPKHLITATGQRVTLRCSPRSGDLSVYWYQQSLDQGLQFLIQYYNGEERAKGNILERFSAQQFPDLHSELNLSSLELGDSALYFCASSPRTSGEGTQYFGPGTRLTVL.

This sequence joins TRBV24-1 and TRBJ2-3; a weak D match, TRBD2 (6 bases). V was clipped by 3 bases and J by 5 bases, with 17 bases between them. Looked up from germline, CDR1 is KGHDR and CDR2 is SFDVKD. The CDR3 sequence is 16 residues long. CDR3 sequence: CATSDPTGGEEDTQYF. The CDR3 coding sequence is TGTGCCACCAGTGATCCGACCGGAGGGGAGGAAGATACGCAGTATTTT.

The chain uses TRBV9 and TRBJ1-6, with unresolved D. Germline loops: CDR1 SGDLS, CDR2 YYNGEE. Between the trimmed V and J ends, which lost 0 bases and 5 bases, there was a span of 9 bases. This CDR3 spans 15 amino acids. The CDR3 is CASSVAGLDNSPLHF. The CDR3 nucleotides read TGTGCCAGCAGCGTAGCAGGACTAGATAATTCACCCCTCCACTTT.

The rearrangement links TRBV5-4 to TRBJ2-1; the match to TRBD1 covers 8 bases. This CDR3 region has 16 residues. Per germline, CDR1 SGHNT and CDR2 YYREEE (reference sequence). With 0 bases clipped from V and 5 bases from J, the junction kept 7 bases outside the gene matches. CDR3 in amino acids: CASSLGQGISNNEQFF. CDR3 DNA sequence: TGTGCCAGCAGCTTGGGACAGGGGATAAGCAACAATGAGCAGTTCTTC.

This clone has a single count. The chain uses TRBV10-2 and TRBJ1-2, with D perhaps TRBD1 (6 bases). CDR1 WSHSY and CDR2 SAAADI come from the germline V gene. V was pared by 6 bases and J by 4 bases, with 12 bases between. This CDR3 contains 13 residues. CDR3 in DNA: TGCGCCAGCAGACAGACAGGCACCTATGGCTACACCTTC. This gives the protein CASRQTGTYGYTF.

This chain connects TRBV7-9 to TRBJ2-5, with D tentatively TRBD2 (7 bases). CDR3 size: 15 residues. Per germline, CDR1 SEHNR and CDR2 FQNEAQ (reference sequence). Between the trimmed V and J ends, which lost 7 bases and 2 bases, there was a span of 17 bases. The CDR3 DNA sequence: TGTGCCAGCAACTCGGCGGGGGCTCGGCAAGAGACCCAGTACTTC. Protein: CASNSAGARQETQYF.

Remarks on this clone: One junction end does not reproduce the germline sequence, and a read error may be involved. CDR3 residues: CSAIQDRERF. The CDR3 nucleotides are TGCAGTGCTATCCAGGACAGGGAAAGATTT. The V and J genes are TRBV20-1 and TRBJ1-5, with 8 positions matching TRBD1. Germline CDR1 and CDR2: DFQATT and SNEGSKA (reference sequence). This CDR3 region has 10 residues.

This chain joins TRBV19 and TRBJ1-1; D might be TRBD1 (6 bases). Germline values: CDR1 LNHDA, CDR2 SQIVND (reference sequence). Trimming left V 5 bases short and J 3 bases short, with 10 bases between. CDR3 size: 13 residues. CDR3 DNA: TGTGCCAGTAGTGGCTACAGGGACACTGAAGCTTTCTTT. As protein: CASSGYRDTEAFF.